A selection of T cell receptor beta chains follows, all from one sample in a study of shared clonotypes between healthy human individuals. The assay was immunoSEQ multiplex PCR, and TCRdb's table has in-frame clones only and misses some. The data contain 700,000 or so clones, about two thirds of them singletons. Source material: memory CD4+ T cells sorted from blood. These receptors originate from a woman aged 25 to 39 in good health. Both conserved end residues are part of each CDR3. A D gene is named only where the DNA matches it firmly. Size is omitted from some rows. Given values are once, few, many or a class for expanded clones.

v_gene: TRBV4-1; j_gene: TRBJ1-3; len: 16; abundance: -; d_gene: -; CDR3nt: TGCGCCAGCAGCCAAGGGGACCGCTTCTCTGGAAACACCATATATTTT; CDR3aa: CASSQGDRFSGNTIYF
v_gene: TRBV7-3; j_gene: TRBJ1-1; len: 14; abundance: once; d_gene: -; CDR3nt: TGTGCCAGCAGCCGAGCCCCTGGGGCCGGTGAAGCTTTCTTT; CDR3aa: CASSRAPGAGEAFF
v_gene: TRBV7-8; j_gene: TRBJ2-1; len: 13; abundance: once; d_gene: -; CDR3nt: TGTGCCAGCAGCTCCGGGGGCGGCGATGAGCAGTTCTTC; CDR3aa: CASSSGGGDEQFF
v_gene: TRBV29-1; j_gene: TRBJ1-2; len: 14; abundance: -; d_gene: TRBD1; CDR3nt: TGCAGCGTCACGGACAGGGGGCGCGAACGAGGCTACACCTTC; CDR3aa: CSVTDRGRERGYTF
v_gene: TRBV5-6; j_gene: TRBJ2-7; len: 15; abundance: -; d_gene: -; CDR3nt: TGTGCCAGCAGAGGGCGGGCCAGGGGCCCCTACGAGCAGTACTTC; CDR3aa: CASRGRARGPYEQYF
v_gene: TRBV7-9; j_gene: TRBJ2-7; len: 14; abundance: -; d_gene: TRBD2; CDR3nt: TGTGCCAGCAGCCAACTAGCGGGCTCATACGAGCAGTACTTC; CDR3aa: CASSQLAGSYEQYF
v_gene: TRBV5-1; j_gene: TRBJ1-2; len: 15; abundance: few; d_gene: -; CDR3nt: TGCGCCAGCAGCTTGCTCCGTGACGGGACATATGGCTACACCTTC; CDR3aa: CASSLLRDGTYGYTF
v_gene: TRBV7-9; j_gene: TRBJ2-1; len: 14; abundance: -; d_gene: TRBD1; CDR3nt: TGTGCCAGCAGCGAGGACAGGGGGGCGCTGGGGCAGTTCTTC; CDR3aa: CASSEDRGALGQFF
v_gene: TRBV27; j_gene: TRBJ1-1; len: 13; abundance: once; d_gene: TRBD1; CDR3nt: TGTGCCAGCAGAGCACAGGGGACGTGGTTAACTTTCTTT; CDR3aa: CASRAQGTWLTFF
v_gene: TRBV18; j_gene: TRBJ1-1; len: 14; abundance: -; d_gene: -; CDR3nt: TGTGCCAGCTCACCCACATTCGAGGGAACTGAAGCTTTCTTT; CDR3aa: CASSPTFEGTEAFF
v_gene: TRBV6-6; j_gene: TRBJ1-2; len: 15; abundance: few; d_gene: -; CDR3nt: TGTGCCAGCAGTTACTCTCATAACAGGGAAAGAGGCTACACCTTC; CDR3aa: CASSYSHNRERGYTF
v_gene: TRBV10-3; j_gene: TRBJ2-7; len: 16; abundance: once; d_gene: -; CDR3nt: TGTGCCATCAGTGAGTCAGGGCTAGTAAACTCCTACGAGCAGTACTTC; CDR3aa: CAISESGLVNSYEQYF
v_gene: TRBV5-1; j_gene: TRBJ2-2; len: 16; abundance: -; d_gene: -; CDR3nt: TGCGCCAGCAGCTTTATCGGAAACAGGCACACCGGGGAGCTGTTTTTT; CDR3aa: CASSFIGNRHTGELFF
v_gene: TRBV11-2; j_gene: TRBJ2-7; len: 16; abundance: few; d_gene: -; CDR3nt: TGTGCCAGCAGCCCCCAGACAGGACAAAGCTCCTACGAGCAGTACTTC; CDR3aa: CASSPQTGQSSYEQYF
v_gene: TRBV2; j_gene: TRBJ2-1; len: 9; abundance: -; d_gene: -; CDR3nt: TGTGCCAGCAGTTGGGAGCAGTTCTTC; CDR3aa: CASSWEQFF
v_gene: TRBV28; j_gene: TRBJ2-5; len: 13; abundance: once; d_gene: -; CDR3nt: TGTGCCAGCAGTCCCGGGAGTCGGGGGACCCAGTACTTC; CDR3aa: CASSPGSRGTQYF
v_gene: TRBV5-8; j_gene: TRBJ1-2; len: 13; abundance: -; d_gene: -; CDR3nt: TGTGCCAGCAGCCCATTCCCGGGTGCTGGCTACACCTTC; CDR3aa: CASSPFPGAGYTF
v_gene: TRBV27; j_gene: TRBJ1-2; len: 15; abundance: -; d_gene: -; CDR3nt: TGTGCCAGCAGTTTAATCGGGAGGTCAGCCGGGGGCTACACCTTC; CDR3aa: CASSLIGRSAGGYTF
v_gene: TRBV5-1; j_gene: TRBJ1-1; len: 12; abundance: few; d_gene: -; CDR3nt: TGCGCCAGCAGCTCCAGGGGTACTGAAGCTTTCTTT; CDR3aa: CASSSRGTEAFF
v_gene: TRBV5-1; j_gene: TRBJ1-2; len: 13; abundance: -; d_gene: TRBD1; CDR3nt: TGCGCCAGCAGCTCCTTGACAGGGGATGGCTACACCTTC; CDR3aa: CASSSLTGDGYTF
v_gene: TRBV2; j_gene: TRBJ1-5; len: 15; abundance: -; d_gene: -; CDR3nt: TGTGCCAGCGGAAAAGAGGGGGGTGGCAATCAGCCCCAGCATTTT; CDR3aa: CASGKEGGGNQPQHF
v_gene: TRBV4-1; j_gene: TRBJ2-1; len: 17; abundance: -; d_gene: TRBD2; CDR3nt: TGCGCCAGCAGCTACGCGAGGGGCGGGAGCTCCTACAATGAGCAGTTCTTC; CDR3aa: CASSYARGGSSYNEQFF
v_gene: TRBV25-1; j_gene: TRBJ1-1; len: 11; abundance: many; d_gene: -; CDR3nt: TGTGCCAGCAGTGTGGGCGGAAGAGCTTTCTTT; CDR3aa: CASSVGGRAFF
v_gene: TRBV11-2; j_gene: TRBJ1-2; len: 12; abundance: -; d_gene: -; CDR3nt: TGTGCCAGCAGCTTAGAAGGGATCGGCTACACCTTC; CDR3aa: CASSLEGIGYTF
v_gene: TRBV19; j_gene: TRBJ1-6; len: 14; abundance: -; d_gene: -; CDR3nt: TGTGCCAGTAGGCTGAGCTCCTATAATTCACCCCTCCACTTT; CDR3aa: CASRLSSYNSPLHF
v_gene: TRBV19; j_gene: TRBJ1-4; len: 14; abundance: -; d_gene: TRBD1; CDR3nt: TGTGCCAGTAGTTCGGGACAGGATCTTGAAAAACTGTTTTTT; CDR3aa: CASSSGQDLEKLFF
v_gene: TRBV27; j_gene: TRBJ2-1; len: 16; abundance: once; d_gene: TRBD2; CDR3nt: TGTGCCAGCAGTCCCCTGGGACTAGCGGGTCTAGGTGAGCAGTTCTTC; CDR3aa: CASSPLGLAGLGEQFF
v_gene: TRBV19; j_gene: TRBJ2-5; len: 12; abundance: -; d_gene: -; CDR3nt: TGTGCCAGTACCGACCTACAAGAGACCCAGTACTTC; CDR3aa: CASTDLQETQYF
v_gene: TRBV28; j_gene: TRBJ2-2; len: 15; abundance: -; d_gene: TRBD1; CDR3nt: TGTGCCAGCAGTGAGGGACAGCTTCACACCGGGGAGCTGTTTTTT; CDR3aa: CASSEGQLHTGELFF
v_gene: TRBV5-8; j_gene: TRBJ1-4; len: 15; abundance: -; d_gene: -; CDR3nt: TGTGCCAGCAGCTTGGCTTGGCAGGGAGGCGAAAAACTGTTTTTT; CDR3aa: CASSLAWQGGEKLFF
v_gene: TRBV5-1; j_gene: TRBJ2-7; len: 14; abundance: few; d_gene: TRBD1; CDR3nt: TGCGCCAGCAGCTTGGCTGGACAGGGGTACGAGCAGTACTTC; CDR3aa: CASSLAGQGYEQYF
v_gene: TRBV9; j_gene: TRBJ2-5; len: 16; abundance: -; d_gene: -; CDR3nt: TGTGCCAGCAGCGTAGCCGCTGTACGAGGTCAAGAGACCCAGTACTTC; CDR3aa: CASSVAAVRGQETQYF
v_gene: TRBV7-8; j_gene: TRBJ2-6; len: 13; abundance: -; d_gene: -; CDR3nt: TGTGCCAGTTTTCCTGCTGGGGCCAACGTCCTGACTTTC; CDR3aa: CASFPAGANVLTF
v_gene: TRBV5-1; j_gene: TRBJ2-7; len: 14; abundance: -; d_gene: -; CDR3nt: TGCGCCAGCAGCTTGTCGCAGGGCTCCTACGAGCAGTACTTC; CDR3aa: CASSLSQGSYEQYF
v_gene: TRBV11-1; j_gene: TRBJ2-1; len: 13; abundance: -; d_gene: -; CDR3nt: TGTGCCAGCAGCTTAGAGGAGTACAATGAGCAGTTCTTC; CDR3aa: CASSLEEYNEQFF
v_gene: TRBV6-5; j_gene: TRBJ2-2; len: 14; abundance: once; d_gene: TRBD2; CDR3nt: TGTGCCAGCAGAAGACTAGCCCACACCGGGGAGCTGTTTTTT; CDR3aa: CASRRLAHTGELFF
v_gene: TRBV11-3; j_gene: TRBJ2-1; len: 17; abundance: -; d_gene: TRBD2; CDR3nt: TGTGCCAGCAGCTTAGACGGGGGGAGTGGAGGGTACAATGAGCAGTTCTTC; CDR3aa: CASSLDGGSGGYNEQFF
v_gene: TRBV4-1; j_gene: TRBJ1-3; len: 17; abundance: -; d_gene: -; CDR3nt: TGCGCCAGCAGCCAAGCAGTTCGGGTCGCTGGAGGAAACACCATATATTTT; CDR3aa: CASSQAVRVAGGNTIYF
v_gene: TRBV19; j_gene: TRBJ1-4; len: 14; abundance: -; d_gene: -; CDR3nt: TGTGCCAGTAGTATTCCAGGGTGGTATGAAAAACTGTTTTTT; CDR3aa: CASSIPGWYEKLFF
v_gene: TRBV7-3; j_gene: TRBJ2-1; len: 14; abundance: -; d_gene: -; CDR3nt: TGTGCCAGCAGCTCCAGGGACGACTACAATGAGCAGTTCTTC; CDR3aa: CASSSRDDYNEQFF
v_gene: TRBV5-4; j_gene: TRBJ2-5; len: 15; abundance: many; d_gene: TRBD2; CDR3nt: TGTGCCAGCAGCCTAGCGGGAGGGCCAGGAGAGACCCAGTACTTC; CDR3aa: CASSLAGGPGETQYF
v_gene: TRBV6-5; j_gene: TRBJ2-5; len: 14; abundance: -; d_gene: -; CDR3nt: TGTGCCAGCGCCCCCGGGAGCCGGGGAGAGACCCAGTACTTC; CDR3aa: CASAPGSRGETQYF
v_gene: TRBV5-1; j_gene: TRBJ1-1; len: 14; abundance: -; d_gene: TRBD1; CDR3nt: TGCGCCAGCAGCTTGGTTCAGGGGGACACTGAAGCTTTCTTT; CDR3aa: CASSLVQGDTEAFF
v_gene: TRBV9; j_gene: TRBJ2-3; len: 15; abundance: few; d_gene: TRBD2; CDR3nt: TGTGCCAGCAGCGTAGTGGGGACTAGCGGCGATACGCAGTATTTT; CDR3aa: CASSVVGTSGDTQYF
v_gene: TRBV5-1; j_gene: TRBJ2-2; len: 14; abundance: -; d_gene: -; CDR3nt: TGCGCCAGCATCGGAAACTTGGGCACCGGGGAGCTGTTTTTT; CDR3aa: CASIGNLGTGELFF
v_gene: TRBV4-1; j_gene: TRBJ2-3; len: 15; abundance: -; d_gene: -; CDR3nt: TGCGCCAGCAGCCGACAGGTTTATGGGTCAGATACGCAGTATTTT; CDR3aa: CASSRQVYGSDTQYF